These 27 T cell receptor beta chains share one sample of origin, sequenced in a study of CD8+CD57+ T cells in acquired aplastic anemia. TCR beta VDJ and CDR3 profiles were obtained from a genomic DNA template. TCRdb itself ran the reads through MiXCR, one entry per CDR3 protein. Among hundreds of thousands of distinct CDR3 sequences listed, more than 25% were seen once. CD8+CD57+ cell expansion had been shown by flow cytometry in patients chosen for sequencing. Sequenced sample: sorted CD4+, CD8+, or CD8+CD57+ T cells (not recorded which) from PBMCs. Receptor source: a human donor with aplastic anemia.

About this clonotype: The CDR3 ends on some other residue instead of the conserved phenylalanine or tryptophan, so this is likely a read error. The gene calls are TRBV5-1 and TRBJ2-1; perhaps TRBD1 as D (5 bases). Looked up from germline, CDR1 is SGHRS and CDR2 is YFSETQ. The CDR3 runs 15 residues. Trimming removed 1 base at V and 5 bases at J, with 13 bases between. The CDR3 here is CASSLIGQGNNEQFL. The DNA of the CDR3 is TGCGCCAGCAGCTTGATAGGACAAGGGAACAATGAGCAGTTCCTC.

With regard to this clonotype: A read error is likely, as this CDR3 ends without the conserved phenylalanine or tryptophan. The J gene is TRBJ1-2, the V gene TRBV10-3, with D perhaps TRBD1 (6 bases). This CDR3 has 13 residues. The germline V gene has CDR1 ENHRY and CDR2 SYGVKD. CDR3: CASSEGGVYGYTL. The CDR3, as DNA: TGTGCCAGCAGTGAAGGGGGTGTCTATGGCTACACCCTC.

The chain is built from TRBV2 and TRBJ1-6, with TRBD1 as a possible D gene (5 bases). V lost 5 bases to trimming and J lost 11 bases, with 16 bases between them. CDR1 SNHLY and CDR2 FYNNEI come from the germline V gene. The CDR3 is 14 residues long. CDR3 amino acids: CASSLFFRVPPLHF. The CDR3 bases are TGTGCCAGCAGTTTATTTTTCAGGGTACCACCCCTCCACTTT.

In regard to this clonotype: One junction end does not reproduce the germline sequence, and a read error may be involved. The chain is built from TRBV11-1 and TRBJ2-5, with D maybe TRBD2 (5 bases). In germline, CDR1 is SGHAT, CDR2 FQDESV (reference sequence). There are 16 residues in the CDR3. The CDR3 loop is CASSLSFRSPGETQHF. CDR3 DNA sequence: TGTGCCAGCAGCTTATCATTCCGGTCGCCCGGGGAGACCCAGCACTTC.

The CDR3 is CATSSGGNQPQHF. CDR3 sequence (DNA): TGTGCCACCAGCAGTGGGGGGAATCAGCCCCAGCATTTT. The chain employs TRBV15 and TRBJ1-5; D may be TRBD1 (5 bases). Germline V gives CDR1 LNHNV, CDR2 YYDKDF (reference sequence). Trimming left V 3 bases short and J 4 bases short, with 7 bases between. The CDR3 runs 13 residues.

This clonotype has only one observation. The chain carries TRBV2 and TRBJ2-7; D may be TRBD2 (7 bases). Trimming removed 7 bases at V and 0 bases at J, with 16 bases between. Germline V gene data show CDR1 as SNHLY and CDR2 as FYNNEI. This CDR3 contains 15 residues. The CDR3: CASTSGGLGSYEQYF. The CDR3, as DNA: TGTGCCAGCACCTCCGGGGGGCTCGGCTCCTACGAGCAGTACTTC.

This sequence joins TRBV19 and TRBJ1-2; no clear D gene. Per germline, CDR1 LNHDA and CDR2 SQIVND (reference sequence). The CDR3 is made up of 13 amino acids. The V end lost 0 bases, the J end lost 8 bases, and 10 bases lay between the germline ends. CDR3 DNA: TGTGCCAGTAGTATAGACGCCAGACGAGGCTACACCTTC. Translation: CASSIDARRGYTF.

The chain combines TRBV5-1 with TRBJ1-1; D unresolved. V lost 1 base, J lost 1 base, and 11 bases lay in between. The length of the CDR3 is 15 residues. The germline V gene has CDR1 SGHRS and CDR2 YFSETQ. CDR3 nucleotide sequence: TGCGCCAGCAGCTTGTATGCAGGAGCGAACACTGAAGCTTTCTTT. It encodes CASSLYAGANTEAFF.

Notes on this clonotype: A clone one base away is much larger, so this may be a read error. The chain employs TRBV7-9 and TRBJ2-7, with 9 bases lining up with TRBD1. V gave up 3 bases and J gave up 3 bases; unmatched junction bases: 3. This CDR3 is built from 14 residues. The germline CDR1 and CDR2 sequences are SEHNR and FQNEAQ (reference sequence). In DNA, the CDR3 is TGTGCCAGCAGCTTCGGGACAGGGAGCTACGAGCAGTACTTC. Its protein product is CASSFGTGSYEQYF.

This clonotype has ten or more counts. The J gene is TRBJ1-2, the V gene TRBV24-1; no clear D. The length of the CDR3 is 14 residues. The germline CDR1 and CDR2 sequences are KGHDR and SFDVKD. Trimming left V 2 bases short and J 3 bases short, with 9 bases between. The CDR3 is CATSDYDKDYGYTF. CDR3 nucleotides: TGTGCCACCAGTGATTACGACAAAGACTATGGCTACACCTTC.

Turning to this clonotype: Being one base from a much bigger clone, this may be a read error. The CDR3 coding sequence is TGTGCCAGCAGTGAGGCGGGGGGAGCGTGCTATGGCTACACCTTC. This encodes CASSEAGGACYGYTF. The chain uses TRBV6-1 and TRBJ1-2; D is perhaps TRBD1 (5 bases). The CDR3 runs 15 residues. V was pared by 3 bases and J by 4 bases, with 15 bases between. Germline CDR1 reads MNHNS; CDR2 reads SASEGT.

This clonotype showed up many times. The CDR3 reads CSVVVVVETQYF. The CDR3 nucleotides are TGCAGCGTTGTCGTAGTTGTCGAGACCCAGTACTTC. The rearrangement links TRBV29-1 to TRBJ2-5, with D unresolved. Trimming shortened V by 4 bases and J by 5 bases, and 11 bases separated the two germline ends. CDR3 length equals 12 residues. Germline V CDR1 and CDR2: SQVTM, ANQGSEA.

This clonotype was recorded only once. The chain has TRBV11-2 and TRBJ2-1; a weak D match, TRBD2 (6 bases). V lost 0 bases, J lost 4 bases, and 10 bases lay in between. Germline CDR1 SGHAT, CDR2 FQNNGV. The CDR3 runs to 15 residues. CDR3 bases: TGTGCCAGCAGCTTAGATAGGGCGGGGTACAATGAGCAGTTCTTC. This translates into CASSLDRAGYNEQFF.

This chain uses TRBV6-2 or TRBV6-3 with TRBJ1-4, with D hard to call. The CDR3 spans 11 residues. Germline V CDR1 and CDR2: MNHEY, SVGEGT. V lost 6 bases and J 10 bases, leaving 9 bases between the germline ends. The CDR3 reads CASSPDGKLFF. CDR3 in DNA: TGTGCCAGCAGCCCCGATGGAAAACTGTTTTTT.

There are many counts of this clonotype. The V call is TRBV12-3 or TRBV12-4, the J call TRBJ1-6; no definite D call. V was cut by 1 base and J by 7 bases, with 8 bases left in between. CDR3 length equals 14 residues. CDR3 region: CASSLGSENSPLHF. CDR3 DNA sequence: TGTGCCAGCAGTTTAGGGTCAGAGAATTCACCCCTCCACTTT.

This clonotype has only a few counts. The V and J genes are TRBV20-1 and TRBJ1-5; D is perhaps TRBD1 (6 bases). This CDR3 spans 14 amino acids. V dropped 4 bases and J dropped 2 bases, with 12 bases sitting between them. Per the germline V gene, CDR1 is DFQATT and CDR2 is SNEGSKA (reference sequence). In DNA, the CDR3 is TGCAGTGCTACCGACAGGATGGGCAATCAGCCCCAGCATTTT. Protein sequence: CSATDRMGNQPQHF.

The chain employs TRBV3-1 and TRBJ2-5, with D unresolved. The CDR3 covers 15 residues. Germline V lookup: CDR1 LGHDT, CDR2 YNNKEL (reference sequence). V gave up 1 base and J gave up 0 bases, with 9 bases separating them. The CDR3 reads CASSQVSRHQETQYF. The CDR3 DNA is TGTGCCAGCAGCCAAGTGAGCCGGCACCAAGAGACCCAGTACTTC.

This clonotype was detected a few times. J is TRBJ2-1 and V is TRBV11-2, with a possible D match to TRBD2 (5 bases). This CDR3 region has 17 residues. The V gene lost 1 base and the J gene lost 0 bases, with 13 bases spanning the gap. Germline-derived CDR1 and CDR2 are SGHAT and FQNNGV. The DNA for the CDR3 is TGTGCCAGCAGCTTAGGGGAGCGTTGGAGCTCCTACAATGAGCAGTTCTTC. Amino acid sequence: CASSLGERWSSYNEQFF. The full variable domain, in which reference TRBV11-2 and TRBJ2-1 provide the parts outside the CDR3, is EAGVAQSPRYKIIEKRQSVAFWCNPISGHATLYWYQQILGQGPKLLIQFQNNGVVDDSQLPKDRFSAERLKGVDSTLKIQPAKLEDSAVYLCASSLGERWSSYNEQFFGPGTRLTVL.

The sample holds many counts of this clonotype. V gene TRBV29-1 combines with J gene TRBJ2-1; a weak D match, TRBD1 (6 bases). The CDR3 is 13 amino acids. Germline V gene sequence: CDR1 SQVTM, CDR2 ANQGSEA. The V gene lost 5 bases and the J gene lost 7 bases, with 15 bases spanning the gap. CDR3 residues: CSVWTDYRNEQFF. The CDR3 DNA follows: TGCAGCGTTTGGACAGACTACAGAAATGAGCAGTTCTTC.

The J gene is TRBJ1-2, the V gene TRBV10-1; 9 bases line up with TRBD1. This CDR3 is built from 14 residues. V lost 6 bases to trimming and J lost 7 bases; unmatched junction nucleotides: 9. From germline, CDR1 is WNHNN and CDR2 SYGVQD (reference sequence). CDR3 sequence: CASRGQGLGSGYTF. The CDR3, as DNA: TGCGCCAGCAGGGGACAGGGATTGGGGTCTGGCTACACCTTC.

The chain joins TRBV9 to TRBJ2-1; TRBD2 is a possible D gene (6 bases). V was shortened by 0 bases and J by 6 bases, with 7 bases between the two germline ends. Per the germline V gene, CDR1 is SGDLS and CDR2 is YYNGEE. CDR3 length: 13 residues. CDR3 in amino acids: CASSVELANEQFF. In DNA form, the CDR3 reads TGTGCCAGCAGCGTAGAACTAGCCAATGAGCAGTTCTTC. Looking up the rest from reference TRBV9 and TRBJ2-1 gives the full variable domain: DSGVTQTPKHLITATGQRVTLRCSPRSGDLSVYWYQQSLDQGLQFLIQYYNGEERAKGNILERFSAQQFPDLHSELNLSSLELGDSALYFCASSVELANEQFFGPGTRLTVL.

In the case of this clonotype: Being one base from a much bigger clone, this may be a read error. J is TRBJ2-4 and V is TRBV15; TRBD2 might be the D (7 bases). The germline CDR1 and CDR2 sequences are LNHNV and YYDKDF (reference sequence). Deletions cut 4 bases from V and 6 bases from J, with 16 bases between. The CDR3 contains 15 residues. The CDR3 here is CATSKGEGSVNIQYF. In DNA form, the CDR3 reads TGTGCCACCAGCAAGGGGGAGGGGTCAGTAAACATTCAGTACTTC.

This clonotype occurred many times. The chain carries TRBV24-1 and TRBJ2-1, with 10 bases aligning to TRBD1. Germline values: CDR1 KGHDR, CDR2 SFDVKD. The CDR3 has 16 residues. The J segment lost 8 bases and the V segment lost 4 bases, leaving 10 bases of the junction unmatched. CDR3 protein: CATSEPTGGLLDEQFF. CDR3 bases: TGTGCCACCAGTGAACCGACAGGGGGCTTACTCGATGAGCAGTTCTTC.

V usage is TRBV30 and J usage is TRBJ2-3; D uncertain. The CDR3 runs 13 residues. The germline gives CDR1 GTSNPN, CDR2 SVGIG (reference sequence). V was cut by 2 bases and J by 1 base, with 7 bases left in between. This CDR3 is CAWSRRGTDTQYF. CDR3 nucleotide sequence: TGTGCCTGGAGTCGAAGGGGCACAGATACGCAGTATTTT.

This clonotype was recorded at least ten times. The genes are TRBV9 and TRBJ1-6, with D maybe TRBD1 (5 bases). This CDR3 has 13 residues. The germline V and J ends were trimmed by 2 bases and 8 bases, with 8 bases remaining between them. Germline CDR1 and CDR2: SGDLS and YYNGEE. The CDR3, as DNA: TGTGCCAGCAGCGTTACAGGAGATTCACCCCTCCACTTT. This gives the protein CASSVTGDSPLHF. The full variable domain, in which reference TRBV9 and TRBJ1-6 provide the parts outside the CDR3, is DSGVTQTPKHLITATGQRVTLRCSPRSGDLSVYWYQQSLDQGLQFLIQYYNGEERAKGNILERFSAQQFPDLHSELNLSSLELGDSALYFCASSVTGDSPLHFGNGTRLTVT.

This clonotype occurred a few times. The chain uses TRBV7-3 and TRBJ2-2, with 9 bases aligning to TRBD2. V lost 1 base and J lost 0; bases outside the gene matches: 9. Germline V gene data show CDR1 as SGHTA and CDR2 as FQGTGA. This CDR3 is built from 19 residues. Here the CDR3 reads CASSLMPGLAGPNTGELFF. Written as DNA, the CDR3 is TGTGCCAGCAGCTTAATGCCGGGGCTAGCGGGACCGAACACCGGGGAGCTGTTTTTT.

The rearrangement joins TRBV2 to TRBJ2-3; TRBD2 aligns across 7 bases. The ends lost 6 bases at V and 2 bases at J; junction bases unmatched: 8. CDR3 size: 15 residues. CDR1 is SNHLY and CDR2 is FYNNEI in the germline V gene. The CDR3: CASSRAGSSTDTQYF. CDR3 DNA sequence: TGTGCCAGCAGCAGAGCGGGATCTTCCACAGATACGCAGTATTTT.